This T cell receptor (beta chain) appears in the sequencing data of a study of response to subunit inactivated influenza vaccine. Notes on the study in general: The authors suggested that every seasonal influenza vaccination recruits few new T cells.

TCRdb re-called the RT-PCR reads with MiXCR, one entry per CDR3 protein. Of about 520,000 distinct CDR3 sequences detected, approximately 7.2% appear once; the ten largest clones hold 13%. The CDR3 covers 15 residues. The V and J ends lost 1 base and 7 bases respectively, with 15 bases between them. The germline V gene encodes CDR1 MGHRA and CDR2 YSYEKL. A note on this clonotype: Antigen unknown.

V is TRBV4-1 and J is TRBJ2-3, with D tentatively TRBD1 (5 bases). The sequenced sample was PBMCs from blood, obtained less than 30 months after vaccination. The origin of this receptor is a man in his fifties or sixties who received an inactivated influenza vaccine. CDR3 in amino acids: CASSQGQGLDNTQYF. The DNA of the CDR3 is TGCGCCAGCAGCCAAGGGCAGGGTCTTGACAATACGCAGTATTTT.